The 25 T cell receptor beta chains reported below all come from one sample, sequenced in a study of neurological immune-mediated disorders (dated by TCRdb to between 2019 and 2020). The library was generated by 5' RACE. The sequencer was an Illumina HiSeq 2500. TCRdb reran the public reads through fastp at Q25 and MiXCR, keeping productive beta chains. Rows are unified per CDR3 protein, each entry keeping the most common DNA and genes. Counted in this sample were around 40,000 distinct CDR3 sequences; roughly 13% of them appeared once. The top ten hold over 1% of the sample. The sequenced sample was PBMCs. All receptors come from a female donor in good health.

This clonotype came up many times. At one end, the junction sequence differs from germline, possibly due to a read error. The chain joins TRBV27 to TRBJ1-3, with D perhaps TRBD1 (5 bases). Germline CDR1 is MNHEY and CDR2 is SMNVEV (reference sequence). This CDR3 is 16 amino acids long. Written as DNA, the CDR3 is TGCGCCCCGGGGGTGAGGCCCTCGAGCTCTGGAAACACCATATATTTT. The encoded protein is CAPGVRPSSSGNTIYF.

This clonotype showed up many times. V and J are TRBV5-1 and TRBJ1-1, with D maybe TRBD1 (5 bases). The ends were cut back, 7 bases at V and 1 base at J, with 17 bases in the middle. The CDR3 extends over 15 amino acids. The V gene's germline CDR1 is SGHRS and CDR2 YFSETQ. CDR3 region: CASYPGGGTNTEAFF. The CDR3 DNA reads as TGCGCCAGCTACCCCGGGGGGGGGACGAACACTGAAGCTTTCTTT.

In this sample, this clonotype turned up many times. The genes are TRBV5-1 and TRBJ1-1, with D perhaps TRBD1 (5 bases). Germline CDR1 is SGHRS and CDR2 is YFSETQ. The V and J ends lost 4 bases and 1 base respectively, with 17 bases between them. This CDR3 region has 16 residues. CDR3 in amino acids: CASSTGRAVGNTEAFF. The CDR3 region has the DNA TGCGCCAGCAGCACAGGACGGGCGGTTGGGAACACTGAAGCTTTCTTT.

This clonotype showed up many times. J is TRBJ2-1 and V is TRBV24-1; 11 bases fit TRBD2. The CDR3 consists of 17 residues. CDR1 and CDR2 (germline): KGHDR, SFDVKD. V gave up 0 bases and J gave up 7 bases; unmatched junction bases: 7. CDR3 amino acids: CATSDLPTSGRKNEQFF. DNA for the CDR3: TGTGCCACCAGTGATTTGCCCACTAGCGGGAGAAAAAATGAGCAGTTCTTC.

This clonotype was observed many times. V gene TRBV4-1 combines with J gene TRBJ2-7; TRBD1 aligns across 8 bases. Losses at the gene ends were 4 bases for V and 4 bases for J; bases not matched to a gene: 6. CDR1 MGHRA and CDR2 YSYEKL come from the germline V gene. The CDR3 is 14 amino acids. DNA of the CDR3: TGCGCCAGCAGCCGCAAGGGACAGGAGTACGAGCAGTACTTC. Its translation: CASSRKGQEYEQYF.

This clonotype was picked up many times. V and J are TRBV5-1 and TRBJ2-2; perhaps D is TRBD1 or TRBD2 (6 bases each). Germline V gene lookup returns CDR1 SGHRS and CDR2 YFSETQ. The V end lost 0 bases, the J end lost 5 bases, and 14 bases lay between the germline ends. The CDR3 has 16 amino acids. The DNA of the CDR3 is TGCGCCAGCAGCTTGGTTGGGGGGCGTAAAACCGGGGAGCTGTTTTTT. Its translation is CASSLVGGRKTGELFF.

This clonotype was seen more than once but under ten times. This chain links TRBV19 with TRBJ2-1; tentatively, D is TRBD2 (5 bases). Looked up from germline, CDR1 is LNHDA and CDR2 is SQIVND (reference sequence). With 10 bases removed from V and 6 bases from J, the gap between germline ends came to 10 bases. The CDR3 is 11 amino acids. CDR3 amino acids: CATGNVNEQFF. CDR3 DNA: TGTGCCACCGGGAACGTCAATGAGCAGTTCTTC.

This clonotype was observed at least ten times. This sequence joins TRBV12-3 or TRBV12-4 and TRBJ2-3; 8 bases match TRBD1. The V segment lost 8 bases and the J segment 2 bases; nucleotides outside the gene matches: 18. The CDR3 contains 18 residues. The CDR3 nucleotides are TGTGCCAGCCCTCACGGACAGGGACGAGAAGGAAACACAGATACGCAGTATTTT. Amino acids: CASPHGQGREGNTDTQYF.

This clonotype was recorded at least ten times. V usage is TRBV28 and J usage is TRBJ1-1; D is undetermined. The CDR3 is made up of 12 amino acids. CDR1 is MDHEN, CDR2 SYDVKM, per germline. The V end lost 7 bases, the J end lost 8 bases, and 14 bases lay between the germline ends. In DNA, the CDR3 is TGTGCCAGCAAACAGTCGACGCAAGAAGCTTTCTTT. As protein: CASKQSTQEAFF.

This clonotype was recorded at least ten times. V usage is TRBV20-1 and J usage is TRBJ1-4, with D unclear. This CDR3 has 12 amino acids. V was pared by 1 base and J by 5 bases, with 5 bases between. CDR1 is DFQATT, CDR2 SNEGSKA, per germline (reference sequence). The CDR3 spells CSARVQNEKLFF. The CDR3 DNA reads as TGCAGTGCTAGAGTCCAGAATGAAAAACTGTTTTTT.

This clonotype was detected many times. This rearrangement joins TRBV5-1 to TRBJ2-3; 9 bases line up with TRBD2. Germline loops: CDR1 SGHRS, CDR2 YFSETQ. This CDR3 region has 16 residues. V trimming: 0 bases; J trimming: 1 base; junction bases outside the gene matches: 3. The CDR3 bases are TGCGCCAGCAGCTTGGGAGTAGCGGGGGGCACAGATACGCAGTATTTT. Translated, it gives CASSLGVAGGTDTQYF.

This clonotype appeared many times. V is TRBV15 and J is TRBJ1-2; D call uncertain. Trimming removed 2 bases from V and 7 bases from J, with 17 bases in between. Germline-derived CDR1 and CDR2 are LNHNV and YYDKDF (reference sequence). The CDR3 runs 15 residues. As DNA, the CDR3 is TGTGCCACCAGCAGACCCACCACTTTGGAGGGTGGCTACACCTTC. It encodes CATSRPTTLEGGYTF.

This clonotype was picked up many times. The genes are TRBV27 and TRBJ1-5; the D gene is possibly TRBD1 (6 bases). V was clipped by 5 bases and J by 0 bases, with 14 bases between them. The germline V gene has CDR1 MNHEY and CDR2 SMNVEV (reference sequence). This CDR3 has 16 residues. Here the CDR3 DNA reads TGTGCCAGCAGTAAAAAGGGACAATTTAGCAATCAGCCCCAGCATTTT. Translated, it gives CASSKKGQFSNQPQHF.

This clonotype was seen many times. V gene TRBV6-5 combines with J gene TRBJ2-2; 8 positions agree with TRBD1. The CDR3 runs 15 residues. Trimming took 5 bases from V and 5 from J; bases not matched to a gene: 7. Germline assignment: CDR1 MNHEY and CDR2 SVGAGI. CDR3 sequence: CASSNQGARTGELFF. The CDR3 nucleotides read TGTGCCAGCAGTAACCAGGGGGCAAGAACCGGGGAGCTGTTTTTT.

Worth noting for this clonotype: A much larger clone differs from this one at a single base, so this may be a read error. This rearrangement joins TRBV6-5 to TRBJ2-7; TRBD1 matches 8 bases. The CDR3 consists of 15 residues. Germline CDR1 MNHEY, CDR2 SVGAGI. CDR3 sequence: CVSRPDRELPYEQYF. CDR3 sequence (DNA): TGTGTCAGCAGACCGGACAGGGAACTGCCCTACGAGCAGTACTTC.

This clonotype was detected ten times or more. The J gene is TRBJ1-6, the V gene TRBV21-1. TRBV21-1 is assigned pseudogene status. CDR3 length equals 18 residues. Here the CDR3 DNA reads TGTGCCAGCAGCAAAGTTGACATCGAGAGCTCCTATAATTCACCCCTCCACTTT. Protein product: CASSKVDIESSYNSPLHF.

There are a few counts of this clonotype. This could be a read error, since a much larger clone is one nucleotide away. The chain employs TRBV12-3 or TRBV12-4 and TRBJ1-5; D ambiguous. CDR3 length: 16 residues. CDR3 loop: CASSKGGSQHNHPQHF. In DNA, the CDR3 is TGTGCCAGCAGTAAGGGAGGGTCGCAGCACAATCATCCCCAGCATTTT.

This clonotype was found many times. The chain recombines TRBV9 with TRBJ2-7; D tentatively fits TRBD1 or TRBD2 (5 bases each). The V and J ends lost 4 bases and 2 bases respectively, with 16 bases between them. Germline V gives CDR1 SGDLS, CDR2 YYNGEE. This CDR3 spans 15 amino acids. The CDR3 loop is CASSPDGGETYEQYF. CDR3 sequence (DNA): TGTGCCAGCAGCCCTGATGGGGGAGAAACCTACGAGCAGTACTTC.

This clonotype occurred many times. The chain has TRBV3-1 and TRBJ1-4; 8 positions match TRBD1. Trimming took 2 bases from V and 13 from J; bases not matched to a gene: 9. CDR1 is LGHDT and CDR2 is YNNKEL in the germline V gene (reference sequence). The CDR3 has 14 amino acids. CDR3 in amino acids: CASSQQTGARRLFF. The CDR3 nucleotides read TGTGCCAGCAGCCAACAGACAGGGGCCAGAAGACTGTTTTTT.

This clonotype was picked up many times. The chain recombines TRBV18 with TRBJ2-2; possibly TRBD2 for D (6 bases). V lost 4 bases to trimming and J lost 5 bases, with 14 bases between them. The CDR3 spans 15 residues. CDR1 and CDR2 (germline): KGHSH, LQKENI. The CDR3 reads CASSRLGQETGELFF. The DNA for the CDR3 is TGTGCCAGCTCACGACTAGGTCAGGAGACCGGGGAGCTGTTTTTT.

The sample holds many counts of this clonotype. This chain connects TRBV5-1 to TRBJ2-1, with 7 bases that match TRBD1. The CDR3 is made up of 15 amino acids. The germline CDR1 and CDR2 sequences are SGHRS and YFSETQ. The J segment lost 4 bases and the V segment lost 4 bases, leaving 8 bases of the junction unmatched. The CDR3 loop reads CASSETGTEYNEQFF. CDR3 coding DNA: TGCGCCAGCAGCGAGACCGGGACAGAGTACAATGAGCAGTTCTTC.

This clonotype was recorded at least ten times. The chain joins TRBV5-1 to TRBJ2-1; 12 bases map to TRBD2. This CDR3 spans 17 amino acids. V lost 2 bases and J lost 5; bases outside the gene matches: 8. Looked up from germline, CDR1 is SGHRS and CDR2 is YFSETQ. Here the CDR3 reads CASSLPKTSGGDNEQFF. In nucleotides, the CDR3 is TGCGCCAGCAGCTTACCCAAGACTAGCGGGGGAGACAATGAGCAGTTCTTC.

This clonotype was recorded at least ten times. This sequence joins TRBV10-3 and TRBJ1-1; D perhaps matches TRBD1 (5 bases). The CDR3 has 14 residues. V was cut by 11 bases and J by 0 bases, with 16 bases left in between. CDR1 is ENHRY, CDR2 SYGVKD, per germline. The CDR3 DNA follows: TGTGCCGTAAAAGGGAGGGACTTGAACACTGAAGCTTTCTTT. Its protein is CAVKGRDLNTEAFF.

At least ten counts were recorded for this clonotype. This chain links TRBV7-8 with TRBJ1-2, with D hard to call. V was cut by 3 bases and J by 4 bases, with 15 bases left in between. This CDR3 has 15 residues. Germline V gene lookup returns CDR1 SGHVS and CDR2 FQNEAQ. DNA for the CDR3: TGTGCCAGCAGCTTTTCAGCAACATCCTTCTATGGCTACACCTTC. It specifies CASSFSATSFYGYTF.

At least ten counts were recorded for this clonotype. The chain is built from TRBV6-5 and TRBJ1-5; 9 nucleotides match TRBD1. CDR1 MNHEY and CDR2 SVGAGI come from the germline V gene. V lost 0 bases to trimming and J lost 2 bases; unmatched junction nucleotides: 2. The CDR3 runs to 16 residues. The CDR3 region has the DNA TGTGCCAGCAGTTACTCCTGGACAGGGGGCAATCAGCCCCAGCATTTT. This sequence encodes CASSYSWTGGNQPQHF.